This T cell receptor beta chain was profiled in a study of molecular identifiers for immune sequencing clone quantification. This clonotype has a count of ten or more. In germline, CDR1 is LGHNA, CDR2 YSLEER. This CDR3 is 17 amino acids long. V gave up 0 bases and J gave up 5 bases, with 16 bases separating them. TCRdb independently ran MiXCR on the PCR reads; one entry per CDR3 protein. The data show around 460,000 distinct CDR3 sequences, with about 21% seen just once and 0.7% to 0.95% held by the top ten. Material for sequencing was naive CD8+ T cells from blood, with Jurkat cell RNA spiked in. Subset meaning: FACS-sorted CD8+CD4-CCR7+CD45RA+ naive T cells. The gene calls are TRBV4-3 and TRBJ2-2; maybe TRBD1 (5 bases). The sequence was collected from a human donor in good health. Some libraries in this study had Jurkat cell RNA spiked in. The CDR3 protein is CASSQDPARAGTGELFF. CDR3 nucleotide sequence: TGCGCCAGCAGCCAAGATCCGGCCAGGGCAGGGACCGGGGAGCTGTTTTTT.